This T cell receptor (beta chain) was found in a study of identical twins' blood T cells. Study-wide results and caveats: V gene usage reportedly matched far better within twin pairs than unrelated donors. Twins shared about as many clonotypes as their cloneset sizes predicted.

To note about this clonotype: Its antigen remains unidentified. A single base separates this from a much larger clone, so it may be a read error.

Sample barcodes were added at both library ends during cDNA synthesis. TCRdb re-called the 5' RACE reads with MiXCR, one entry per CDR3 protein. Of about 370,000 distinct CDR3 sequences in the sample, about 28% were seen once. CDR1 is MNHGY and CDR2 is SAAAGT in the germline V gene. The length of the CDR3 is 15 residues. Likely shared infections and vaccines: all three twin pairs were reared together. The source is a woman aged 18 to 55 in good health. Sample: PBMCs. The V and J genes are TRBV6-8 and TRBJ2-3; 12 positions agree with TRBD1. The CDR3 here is CASSPGTGGADTRYF. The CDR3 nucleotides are TGTGCCAGCAGTCCCGGGACAGGGGGCGCAGATACGCGGTATTTT.